Listed below are T cell receptor beta chains from one sample, sequenced in a study of neoadjuvant anti-PD-1 for oral cavity cancer. Libraries were prepared by immunoSEQ multiplex PCR; TCRdb keeps only in-frame clonotypes and omits some of them. Among tens of thousands of clones listed, 25% to 30% were seen once. The sample here was tumor tissue, taken after nivolumab (anti-PD-1) treatment. All receptors derive from a person aged 35-79 years with oral cavity squamous cell carcinoma. The CDR3 runs from the conserved cysteine through the conserved F or W. The size of a clone is reported for some rows only, either as once, few or many, or as a class for expanded clones.

J: TRBJ2-5
size: few
V: TRBV5-1
CDR3: CASSGEGQGRETQYF

J: TRBJ2-7
size: few
V: TRBV27
CDR3: CASSPITRQGYYEQYF

J: TRBJ1-5
size: .
V: TRBV6-1
CDR3: CASGQGEFVRPQHF

J: TRBJ1-1
size: .
V: TRBV6-5
CDR3: CASGTRLWNTEAFF

J: TRBJ2-3
size: .
V: TRBV28
CDR3: CASSLDDTQYF

J: TRBJ2-2
size: .
V: TRBV14
CDR3: CASSQDKSPGYTGELFF

J: TRBJ2-1
size: .
V: TRBV7-8
CDR3: CASSPFQVGSYNEQFF

J: TRBJ2-7
size: .
V: TRBV29-1
CDR3: CSVGTGYEQYF

J: TRBJ1-2
size: .
V: TRBV2
CDR3: CASSVWTGKNYGYTF

J: TRBJ2-7
size: few
V: TRBV20-1
CDR3: CSARNYEQYF

J: TRBJ1-1
size: many
V: TRBV7-9
CDR3: CASSLDMNTEAFF

J: TRBJ1-5
size: few
V: TRBV6-1
CDR3: CAGGYSNQPQHF

J: TRBJ1-2
size: .
V: TRBV27
CDR3: CASSRQQTGLEGYTF

J: TRBJ1-6
size: .
V: TRBV27
CDR3: CASSLGLGGSNSPLHF

J: TRBJ2-2
size: few
V: TRBV5-4
CDR3: CASRGTGASTGELFF

J: TRBJ1-3
size: few
V: TRBV7-3
CDR3: CASSIQGGNTIYF

J: TRBJ1-1
size: .
V: TRBV28
CDR3: CASSRRDRGKAFF

J: TRBJ2-1
size: few
V: TRBV28
CDR3: CASETSGRIWEEQFF

J: TRBJ1-1
size: few
V: TRBV6-1
CDR3: CASRWSGPNTEAFF

J: TRBJ2-6
size: few
V: TRBV7-2
CDR3: CASSLARAGSGANVLTF

J: TRBJ1-1
size: few
V: TRBV6-6
CDR3: CASSPQGHTEAFF

J: TRBJ2-1
size: few
V: TRBV7-6
CDR3: CASSYRTLSSYNEQFF

J: TRBJ2-5
size: .
V: TRBV7-2
CDR3: CASSLSRGSRVVETQYF

J: TRBJ1-5
size: .
V: TRBV4-1
CDR3: CASSHEGHFGQPQHF

J: TRBJ2-7
size: .
V: TRBV27
CDR3: CASRSHEGGTYEQYF

J: TRBJ2-7
size: few
V: TRBV6-6
CDR3: CASSSWTSGYEQYF

J: TRBJ2-5
size: few
V: TRBV4-2
CDR3: CASSPSGSQETQYF

J: TRBJ2-6
size: medium-sized
V: TRBV4-1
CDR3: CASSQQPGGANVLTF

J: TRBJ2-7
size: .
V: TRBV29-1
CDR3: CSVDKGRGEQYF

J: TRBJ2-3
size: few
V: TRBV11-2
CDR3: CASSLRYVVDTQYF

J: TRBJ2-2
size: .
V: TRBV10-3
CDR3: CAIRASGIGTGELFF

J: TRBJ2-7
size: .
V: TRBV10-2
CDR3: CASSGILREQYF

J: TRBJ2-7
size: few
V: TRBV7-3
CDR3: CASSRGQGAYEQYF

J: TRBJ1-2
size: few
V: TRBV28
CDR3: CASSFAGQNYGYTF

J: TRBJ2-2
size: .
V: TRBV5-4
CDR3: CASSFNLGELFF

J: TRBJ1-3
size: .
V: TRBV7-9
CDR3: CASSSLRTELGNTIYF

J: TRBJ1-5
size: once
V: TRBV19
CDR3: CASRPYEGSNQPQHF

J: TRBJ1-1
size: few
V: TRBV29-1
CDR3: CSALKDRNTEAFF

J: TRBJ1-4
size: many
V: TRBV4-2
CDR3: CASSQGGQGNEKLFF

J: TRBJ2-7
size: .
V: TRBV30
CDR3: CAWSIAGGTYEQYF

J: TRBJ2-5
size: many
V: TRBV19
CDR3: CASSMGQGSETQYF

J: TRBJ2-7
size: .
V: TRBV27
CDR3: CASSSYISYEQYF

J: TRBJ2-2
size: .
V: TRBV5-4
CDR3: CASNRGNTGELFF

J: TRBJ2-5
size: many
V: TRBV6-4
CDR3: CASSPTGQETQYF

J: TRBJ2-3
size: few
V: TRBV7-3
CDR3: CASSMQGGSPDTQYF

J: TRBJ1-1
size: .
V: TRBV6-5
CDR3: CASSRGGTEAFF

J: TRBJ1-5
size: .
V: TRBV28
CDR3: CASSLIGQSYSNQPQHF

J: TRBJ1-3
size: .
V: TRBV27
CDR3: CASSPSGQWRNTIYF

J: TRBJ2-7
size: .
V: TRBV6-1
CDR3: CASSKGVTYEQYF

J: TRBJ2-7
size: .
V: TRBV27
CDR3: CASSLSRGWEQYF

J: TRBJ1-4
size: .
V: TRBV5-1
CDR3: CASSSNAGELFF

J: TRBJ1-6
size: .
V: TRBV25-1
CDR3: CASSPRPLNSPLHF

J: TRBJ2-5
size: few
V: TRBV6-5
CDR3: CASSYSFGTGVETQYF

J: TRBJ1-2
size: .
V: TRBV7-9
CDR3: CASSLMEGSYGYTF

J: TRBJ1-1
size: few
V: TRBV2
CDR3: CAGHQTGPLF